This T cell receptor beta chain originates from a study of T-cell reconstitution after alpha-beta-depleted transplantation in children. TCRbeta library preparation incorporated unique molecular identifiers. TCRdb recomputed calls from the PCR reads with MiXCR, one row per CDR3 protein. The sample lists about 580,000 distinct CDR3 sequences, roughly 23% occurring once. The V end lost 2 bases, the J end lost 6 bases, and 13 bases lay between the germline ends. Germline CDR1 is DFQATT and CDR2 is SNEGSKA (reference sequence). This CDR3 is built from 13 residues. The gene calls are TRBV20-1 and TRBJ1-2; possibly TRBD1 for D (6 bases). Material: PBMCs, mostly from graft donor cells, obtained 360 days after TCRalphabeta/CD19-depleted stem cell transplant. The TCR comes from a boy less than two years old who had a stem cell transplant for acute myeloid leukemia, so the T cells may come from the graft donor. DNA of the CDR3: TGCAGTGCTAGAATCGACGGGGGGCATGGCTACACCTTC. It translates to CSARIDGGHGYTF.